Following are 27 T cell receptor beta chains from one sample sequenced in a study of T cells expressing NK-cell markers. TCRdb derives one entry per CDR3 protein from the 5' RACE reads, leaving out DNA. The sample data list roughly 390,000 distinct CDR3 sequences. The sample consisted of blood T cells: a sorted CD56 or NKG2C T cell subset, CD4+ or CD8+ T cells, or bulk PBMC T cells (not recorded which). These receptors were obtained from a woman aged 50 to 65 in good health.

The rearrangement joins TRBV12-3 or TRBV12-4 to TRBJ2-5; the D call of TRBD2 rests on TCRdb alone, since no DNA is present to check it. CDR3 length equals 14 residues. CDR3 protein: CASSHGEGYQTQYF.

This chain connects TRBV27 to TRBJ2-6. The CDR3 has 17 amino acids. Per the germline V gene, CDR1 is MNHEY and CDR2 is SMNVEV (reference sequence). The CDR3 is CASSLGLFGSGANVLTF.

This chain connects TRBV9 to TRBJ2-3; TCRdb calls TRBD2, which cannot be checked without DNA. The CDR3 contains 17 residues. CDR1 and CDR2 from the germline V gene are SGDLS and YYNGEE. The CDR3 reads CASSVAVTSGVADTQYF.

V gene TRBV29-1 combines with J gene TRBJ1-1; TCRdb lists TRBD1, though no DNA is available to test this call. CDR3 length equals 13 residues. Germline loops: CDR1 SQVTM, CDR2 ANQGSEA. CDR3 protein: CSVAGTVNTEAFF.

This rearrangement joins TRBV20-1 to TRBJ1-2; TCRdb proposes TRBD1, but this gene call is untestable without DNA. Germline-derived CDR1 and CDR2 are DFQATT and SNEGSKA (reference sequence). The CDR3 has 14 residues. The CDR3 sequence is CSARDRGHGYGYTF.

This chain uses TRBV29-1 with TRBJ2-3. The CDR3 contains 13 residues. In germline, CDR1 is SQVTM, CDR2 ANQGSEA. CDR3 in amino acids: CSVVSRPTDTQYF.

The V gene is TRBV7-8, the J gene TRBJ2-3; the D gene TCRdb calls, TRBD2, cannot be checked with no DNA. This CDR3 is 16 amino acids long. The germline V gene encodes CDR1 SGHVS and CDR2 FQNEAQ. CDR3 residues: CASSLPTSGSFRTQYF.

The rearrangement links TRBV4-1 to TRBJ1-2; TCRdb's assignment of TRBD1 cannot be checked, as there is no DNA. The CDR3 runs to 15 residues. Germline CDR1 reads MGHRA; CDR2 reads YSYEKL. CDR3 in amino acids: CASSQLTGGEYGYTF.

V and J are TRBV5-1 and TRBJ1-4. The CDR3 totals 14 residues. Germline CDR1 is SGHRS and CDR2 is YFSETQ. CDR3 in amino acids: CASSRTLFNEKLFF.

This chain connects TRBV5-1 to TRBJ2-1; no DNA is available, so the TRBD2 call from TCRdb remains unchecked. This CDR3 is built from 16 residues. Germline assignment: CDR1 SGHRS and CDR2 YFSETQ. This CDR3 reads CASSLAAGGVSNEQFF.

The V gene is TRBV2, the J gene TRBJ1-5. The CDR3 is 15 residues long. Germline loops: CDR1 SNHLY, CDR2 FYNNEI. CDR3 sequence reads: CASSVLKGGNQPQHF.

This chain joins TRBV19 and TRBJ2-3; the TCRdb D gene call, TRBD1, has no DNA to confirm it. Looked up from germline, CDR1 is LNHDA and CDR2 is SQIVND (reference sequence). CDR3 length: 15 residues. Here the CDR3 reads CASRPRQGVTDTQYF.

The CDR3 spells CASSLDIGINEQFF. The V gene is TRBV5-1, the J gene TRBJ2-1. From germline, CDR1 is SGHRS and CDR2 YFSETQ. The CDR3 sequence is 14 residues long.

V and J are TRBV29-1 and TRBJ1-3. This CDR3 is built from 13 residues. CDR1 SQVTM and CDR2 ANQGSEA come from the germline V gene. This CDR3 reads CSVANLPGNTIYF.

The chain is built from TRBV4-1 and TRBJ2-2. The CDR3 consists of 13 residues. Germline V lookup: CDR1 MGHRA, CDR2 YSYEKL. This chain's CDR3 is CASSEDGFGELFF.

CDR3 residues: CASSIKLGQGTGANVLTF. The rearrangement uses TRBV19 and TRBJ2-6; TCRdb's D call, TRBD1, is unchecked because there is no DNA. Germline loops: CDR1 LNHDA, CDR2 SQIVND (reference sequence). The CDR3 contains 18 residues.

This rearrangement joins TRBV27 to TRBJ2-3; TCRdb designates TRBD2, a call that cannot be tested without DNA. The germline CDR1 and CDR2 sequences are MNHEY and SMNVEV (reference sequence). This CDR3 contains 14 residues. CDR3 protein: CASIPTSGINTQYF.

The V gene is TRBV14, the J gene TRBJ1-1. The germline CDR1 and CDR2 sequences are SGHDN and FVKESK. This CDR3 region has 12 residues. CDR3 in amino acids: CASSRALLEAFF.

The chain is built from TRBV12-3 or TRBV12-4 and TRBJ2-2; checking the TCRdb D call of TRBD2 is not possible without DNA. CDR3 size: 19 residues. The CDR3 sequence is CASIPGLAGIHLNTGELFF.

The gene calls are TRBV20-1 and TRBJ2-7; there is no DNA to check the TCRdb D call of TRBD2. The CDR3 totals 13 residues. The germline V gene has CDR1 DFQATT and CDR2 SNEGSKA (reference sequence). The CDR3 here is CSASLSGRYVQYF.

The chain carries TRBV7-8 and TRBJ2-1; checking the TCRdb D call of TRBD1 is not possible without DNA. Germline-derived CDR1 and CDR2 are SGHVS and FQNEAQ. CDR3 length: 16 residues. CDR3 protein: CASSLGYRGKDNEQFF.

The rearrangement uses TRBV7-9 and TRBJ2-2. CDR3 length: 14 residues. CDR1 is SEHNR and CDR2 is FQNEAQ in the germline V gene (reference sequence). The CDR3 here is CASRDPYSAGELFF.

This chain uses TRBV7-9 with TRBJ2-1; TCRdb names TRBD2, which stays unverified in the absence of DNA. The CDR3 consists of 14 residues. Germline loops: CDR1 SEHNR, CDR2 FQNEAQ (reference sequence). The CDR3 loop is CASVGTSGYNEQFF.

The chain links TRBV3-1 to TRBJ2-7; without DNA, the TCRdb call of TRBD2 cannot be checked. This CDR3 spans 14 amino acids. Germline values: CDR1 LGHDT, CDR2 YNNKEL (reference sequence). CDR3 protein: CASSQDPTSHEQYF.

The chain uses TRBV11-2 and TRBJ1-3; the D call from TCRdb, TRBD1, cannot be confirmed without DNA. The CDR3 covers 14 residues. Germline-derived CDR1 and CDR2 are SGHAT and FQNNGV. The CDR3 loop is CASSPFGQGDTIYF.

This rearrangement joins TRBV13 to TRBJ2-5; TCRdb reports TRBD2, a call that lacks DNA to check it against. Per germline, CDR1 PRHDT and CDR2 FYEKMQ (reference sequence). The CDR3 sequence is 15 residues long. The CDR3 reads CASSSVTGERETQYF.

J is TRBJ2-1 and V is TRBV10-3; the D call from TCRdb, TRBD2, cannot be confirmed without DNA. Germline CDR1 reads ENHRY; CDR2 reads SYGVKD. There are 14 residues in the CDR3. CDR3: CAIRSSQEVYEQFF.